This TCR beta chain was observed in a study of resident and recirculating memory T cells in vitiligo (dated by TCRdb to about 2018). Looking at the study overall: For TCR beta sequencing, each of a few stable vitiligo patients provided PBMCs along with epidermis taken by shave biopsy from two lesional and two nonlesional sites. Samples were homogenized without cell sorting just before genomic DNA extraction with the Qiagen DNeasy Blood & Tissue Kit. Human TCR beta sequencing was used to test whether specific clones in lesional vitiligo skin differed from clones in nonlesional skin and blood.

What the work shows at the level of the full study, not this receptor alone: No single dominant TCR clone was found, and clonality differed from one vitiligo lesion to another. TCR sequences were not shared across biopsy sites or across patients, which suggests that different T cell clones infiltrate different lesions, a pattern described as private specificity. Mechanistic studies in the future are needed to assess how much the detected T cell clones and the human Trm pools versus Tcm pools each contribute. Overlap and correlation analysis showed no significant repertoire overlap between biopsies except for each lesion with itself, even within a single patient.

Vitiligo was considered stable when no change in lesions had been observed over the previous 6 months. For classification as stable, the absence of confetti depigmentation, a clinical sign of active vitiligo, was additionally required. Patients who had been treated within the previous three months were excluded. PBMCs were isolated from heparinized blood by Ficoll density gradient centrifugation and were subsequently flash-frozen. CDR1 and CDR2 are read off the germline V gene as MDHEN and SYDVKM. The CDR3 contains 13 residues, cysteine and phenylalanine counted. Only CDR3 DNA is held: 39 bases, read in frame from base 1. After removal of 6 bases from V and 6 bases from J, the junction retains 7 bases not matched to a gene. Comment on this clone: Its specific antigen is unknown. Base qualities were left out, and no much larger clone turns up one base away.

TCR beta chains were amplified from genomic DNA using the immunoSEQ hsTCRB kit. TCR beta libraries were sequenced on an Illumina MiSeq instrument by the immunoSEQ service. For the original study's pipeline: Repertoire data were analyzed with the immunoSEQ Analyzer. Not all clones reach the TCRdb copy of this immuneACCESS table, which keeps in-frame sequences only. Checked studies attribute under half of the gap to unresolved V genes and leave the rest unexplained. V, J and clone size derive from that table, while D and trimming were established from the DNA sequence. A total of fewer than 85,000 clones appear in this sample, just over 90% of them only once. About 5% of the sample is taken by the ten largest.

This clonotype was sampled from a male donor with vitiligo. The V gene is TRBV28 and the J gene is TRBJ2-7; a stretch of 8 junction bases matches TRBD2. Sequencing was done on a sample of blood. The sequenced DNA is TGTGCCAGCAGCCCTGGACTAGCAGGCGAGCAGTACTTC. Translated, it reads CASSPGLAGEQYF.